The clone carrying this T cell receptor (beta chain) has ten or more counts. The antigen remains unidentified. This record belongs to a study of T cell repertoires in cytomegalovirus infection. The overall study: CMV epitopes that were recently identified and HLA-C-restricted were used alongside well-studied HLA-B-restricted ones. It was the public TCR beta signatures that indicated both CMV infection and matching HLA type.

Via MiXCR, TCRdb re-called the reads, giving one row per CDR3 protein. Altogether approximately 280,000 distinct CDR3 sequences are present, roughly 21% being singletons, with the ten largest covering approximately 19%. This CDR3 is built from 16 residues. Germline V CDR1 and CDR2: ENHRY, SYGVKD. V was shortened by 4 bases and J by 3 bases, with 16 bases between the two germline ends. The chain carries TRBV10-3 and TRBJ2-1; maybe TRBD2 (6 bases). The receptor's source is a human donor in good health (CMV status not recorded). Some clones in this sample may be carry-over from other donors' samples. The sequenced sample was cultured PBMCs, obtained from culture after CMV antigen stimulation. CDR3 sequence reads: CAISASLGGGYNEQFF. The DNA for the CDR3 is TGTGCCATCAGTGCCTCTTTGGGGGGAGGCTACAATGAGCAGTTCTTC.